This T cell receptor beta chain emerged from a study of T cell changes during pregnancy in multiple sclerosis. The assay was immunoSEQ multiplex PCR, and TCRdb's table has in-frame clones only and misses some. The table includes about 73,000 clones, 80% to 95% detected once. The CDR3 is made up of 12 amino acids. V lost 5 bases to trimming and J lost 6 bases, with 11 bases between them. The germline V gene encodes CDR1 SEHNR and CDR2 FQNEAQ (reference sequence). This chain joins TRBV7-9 and TRBJ2-7; maybe TRBD1 (5 bases). Material: peripheral blood, obtained in the third trimester of pregnancy. The sequence came from a female donor in good health, enrolled as a control in a pregnancy study. The CDR3 here is CASSHLGVEQYF. CDR3 coding DNA: TGTGCCAGCAGCCACCTAGGGGTCGAGCAGTACTTC.